This T cell receptor beta chain comes out of a study of blood T cell repertoires in COVID-19. Overall study: From T cells, B-cell-depleted T cells, or PBMCs came the material, which was cDNA or gDNA.

In the source study's methods: Amplification with reference gene primers provided the estimates of nucleated cell counts. Some clones are missing from TCRdb's copy, which holds only in-frame ones; the method was immunoSEQ multiplex PCR. The V and J calls and clone size were taken over from that table, and D and trimming were inferred from the DNA. The profile shows some 140,000 clones, less than 90% of them singletons. Categorization into cohorts depended on clinical history that participants reported. The CDR3 length is 13 residues. CDR1 is SGDLS and CDR2 is YYNGEE in the germline V gene. V was pared by 4 bases and J by 0 bases, with 5 bases between.

This receptor was identified in a middle-aged man with acute COVID-19. Sample: PBMCs or T cells enriched from blood (not recorded which). The chain couples TRBV9 to TRBJ2-1; D is unclear. The CDR3 loop reads CASSLSSYNEQFF. DNA of the CDR3: TGTGCCAGCAGCTTGAGCTCCTACAATGAGCAGTTCTTC. The full variable domain, rest sourced from reference TRBV9 and TRBJ2-1, is DSGVTQTPKHLITATGQRVTLRCSPRSGDLSVYWYQQSLDQGLQFLIQYYNGEERAKGNILERFSAQQFPDLHSELNLSSLELGDSALYFCASSLSSYNEQFFGPGTRLTVL.